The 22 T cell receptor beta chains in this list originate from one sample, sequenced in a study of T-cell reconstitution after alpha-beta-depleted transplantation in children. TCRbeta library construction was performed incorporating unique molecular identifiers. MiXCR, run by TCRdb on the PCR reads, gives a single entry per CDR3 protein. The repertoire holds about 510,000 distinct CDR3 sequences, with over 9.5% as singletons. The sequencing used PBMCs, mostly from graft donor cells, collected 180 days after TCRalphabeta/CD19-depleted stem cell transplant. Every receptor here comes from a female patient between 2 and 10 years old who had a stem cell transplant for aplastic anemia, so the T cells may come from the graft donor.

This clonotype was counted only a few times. The CDR3, as DNA: TGTGCCAGCAGTGAGCCCGGGGGGGGTTACGAGCAGTACTTC. This translates into CASSEPGGGYEQYF. The V call is TRBV25-1, the J call TRBJ2-7, with 8 positions matching TRBD2. CDR1 and CDR2 (germline): MGHDK, SYGVNS. The CDR3 is 14 amino acids. V lost 3 bases and J lost 4; bases outside the gene matches: 5.

The CDR3 sequence: CSDLTTGFLPYGYTF. CDR3 bases: TGCAGCGACCTCACCACAGGTTTTCTGCCCTATGGCTACACCTTC. The chain couples TRBV29-1 to TRBJ1-2, with D possibly being TRBD1 (5 bases). The CDR3 spans 15 residues. Germline lookup yields CDR1 SQVTM and CDR2 ANQGSEA. Deletions cut 7 bases from V and 4 bases from J, with 22 bases between.

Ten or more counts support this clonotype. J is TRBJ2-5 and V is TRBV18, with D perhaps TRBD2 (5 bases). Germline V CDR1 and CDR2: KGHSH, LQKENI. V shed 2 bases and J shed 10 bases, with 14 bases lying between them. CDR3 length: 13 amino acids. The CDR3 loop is CASSPSRKEVQYF. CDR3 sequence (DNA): TGTGCCAGCTCACCATCACGGAAGGAGGTCCAGTACTTC.

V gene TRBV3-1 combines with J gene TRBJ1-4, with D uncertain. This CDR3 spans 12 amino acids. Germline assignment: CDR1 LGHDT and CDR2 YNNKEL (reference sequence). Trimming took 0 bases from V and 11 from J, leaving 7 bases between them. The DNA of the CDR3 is TGTGCCAGCAGCCAAGAAGGTGTCAAACTGTTTTTT. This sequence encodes CASSQEGVKLFF.

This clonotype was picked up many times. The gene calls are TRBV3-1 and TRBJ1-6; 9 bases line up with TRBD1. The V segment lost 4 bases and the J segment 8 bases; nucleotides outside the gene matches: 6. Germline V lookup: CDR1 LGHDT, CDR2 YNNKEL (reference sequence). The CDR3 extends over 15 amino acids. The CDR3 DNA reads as TGTGCCAGCAGCCGACACAGGGGGCAGGATTCACCCCTCCACTTT. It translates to CASSRHRGQDSPLHF.

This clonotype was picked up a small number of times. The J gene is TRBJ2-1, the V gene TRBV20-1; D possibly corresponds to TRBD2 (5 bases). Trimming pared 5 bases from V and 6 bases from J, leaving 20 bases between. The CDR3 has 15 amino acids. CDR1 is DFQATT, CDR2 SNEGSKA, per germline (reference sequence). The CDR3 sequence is CSASTGAFEGNEQFF. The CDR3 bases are TGCAGTGCTTCTACCGGTGCCTTTGAGGGCAATGAGCAGTTCTTC.

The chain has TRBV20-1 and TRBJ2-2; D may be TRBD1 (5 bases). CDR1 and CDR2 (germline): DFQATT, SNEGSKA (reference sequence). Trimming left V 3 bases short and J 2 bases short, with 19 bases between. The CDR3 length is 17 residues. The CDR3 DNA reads TGCAGTGCTAGGTGGCCCGGACACACCTATAACACCGGGGAGCTGTTTTTT. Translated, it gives CSARWPGHTYNTGELFF.

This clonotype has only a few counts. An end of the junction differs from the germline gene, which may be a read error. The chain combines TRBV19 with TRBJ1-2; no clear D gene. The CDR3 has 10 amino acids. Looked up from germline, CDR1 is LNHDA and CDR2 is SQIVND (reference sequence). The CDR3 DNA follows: TGTGCCAGTAGCGACCGGGCCTTCGCCTTC. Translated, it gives CASSDRAFAF.

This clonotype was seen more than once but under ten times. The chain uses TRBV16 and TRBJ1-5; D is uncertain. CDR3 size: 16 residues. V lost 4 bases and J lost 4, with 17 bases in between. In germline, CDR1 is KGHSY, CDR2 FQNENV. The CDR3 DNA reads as TGTGCCAGCAGCCTCCACGCGGGGAGGGCTAATCAGCCCCAGCATTTT. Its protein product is CASSLHAGRANQPQHF.

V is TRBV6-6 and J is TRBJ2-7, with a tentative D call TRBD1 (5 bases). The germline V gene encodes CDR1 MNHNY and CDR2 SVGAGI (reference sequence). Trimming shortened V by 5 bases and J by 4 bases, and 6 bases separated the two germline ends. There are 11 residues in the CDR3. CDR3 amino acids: CASSGQYEQYF. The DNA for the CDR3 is TGTGCCAGCAGTGGACAATACGAGCAGTACTTC.

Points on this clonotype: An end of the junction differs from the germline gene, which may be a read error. DNA for the CDR3: TGCTGTGCTCCAGGGGGCGGGGGGACCTATAGCAATCAGCCCCAGCATTTT. Translating it yields CCAPGGGGTYSNQPQHF. V and J are TRBV20-1 and TRBJ1-5, with 8 bases fitting TRBD1. CDR1 and CDR2 (germline): DFQATT, SNEGSKA (reference sequence). The CDR3 sequence is 17 residues long.

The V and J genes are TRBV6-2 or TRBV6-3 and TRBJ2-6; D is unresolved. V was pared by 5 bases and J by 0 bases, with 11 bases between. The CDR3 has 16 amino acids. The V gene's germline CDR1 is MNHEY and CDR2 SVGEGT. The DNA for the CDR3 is TGTGCCAGCAGTCCCCATTTTCTCTCTGGGGCCAACGTCCTGACTTTC. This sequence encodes CASSPHFLSGANVLTF.

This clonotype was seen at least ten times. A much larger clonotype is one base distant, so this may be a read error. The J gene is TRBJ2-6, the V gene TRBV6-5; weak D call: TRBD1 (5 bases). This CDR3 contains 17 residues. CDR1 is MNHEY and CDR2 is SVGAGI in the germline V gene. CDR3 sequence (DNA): TGTGCCAGCAGTTACCGCGGCCCCTACTCTGGGGCCAACGGCCTGACTTTC. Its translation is CASSYRGPYSGANGLTF.

The CDR3 nucleotides are TGTGCCAGCAGGCGTAGCGGGAGGGCCCAGGGAGAGACCCAGTACTTC. Encoded protein: CASRRSGRAQGETQYF. The V call is TRBV5-4, the J call TRBJ2-5, with 11 positions matching TRBD2. Germline CDR1 and CDR2: SGHNT and YYREEE (reference sequence). The CDR3 has 16 amino acids. V dropped 5 bases and J dropped 4; count of bases not matched to a gene: 10.

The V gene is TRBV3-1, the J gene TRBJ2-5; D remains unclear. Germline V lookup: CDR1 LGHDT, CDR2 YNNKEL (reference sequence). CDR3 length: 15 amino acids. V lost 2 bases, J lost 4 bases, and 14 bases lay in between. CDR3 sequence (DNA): TGTGCCAGCAGCCAATCTCCCAGATTAGGAGAGACCCAGTACTTC. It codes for CASSQSPRLGETQYF.

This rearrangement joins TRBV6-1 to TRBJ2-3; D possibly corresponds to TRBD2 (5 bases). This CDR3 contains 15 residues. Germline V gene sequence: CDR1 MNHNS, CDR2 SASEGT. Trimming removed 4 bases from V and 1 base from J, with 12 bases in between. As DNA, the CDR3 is TGTGCCAGCAGTGGGACTTCCTCCGGCACAGATACGCAGTATTTT. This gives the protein CASSGTSSGTDTQYF.

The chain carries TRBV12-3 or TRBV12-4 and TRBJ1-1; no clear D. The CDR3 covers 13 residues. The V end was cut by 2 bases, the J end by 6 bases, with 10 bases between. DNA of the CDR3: TGTGCCAGCAGTTTAATCCGAACTGCTGAAGCTTTCTTT. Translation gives CASSLIRTAEAFF.

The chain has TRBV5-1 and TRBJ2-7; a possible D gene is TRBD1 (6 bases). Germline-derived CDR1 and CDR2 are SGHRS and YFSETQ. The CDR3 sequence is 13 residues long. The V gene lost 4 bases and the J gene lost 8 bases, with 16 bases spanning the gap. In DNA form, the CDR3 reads TGCGCCAGCAGCAAAAGTACAGGGTCAAAGCAGTACTTC. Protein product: CASSKSTGSKQYF.

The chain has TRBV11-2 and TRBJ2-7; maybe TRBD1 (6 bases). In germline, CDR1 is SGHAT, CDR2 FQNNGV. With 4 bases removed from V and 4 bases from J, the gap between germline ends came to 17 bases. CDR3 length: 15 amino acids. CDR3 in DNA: TGTGCCAGCAGCTCCCCCAGGGGTAGTGGATACGAGCAGTACTTC. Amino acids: CASSSPRGSGYEQYF.

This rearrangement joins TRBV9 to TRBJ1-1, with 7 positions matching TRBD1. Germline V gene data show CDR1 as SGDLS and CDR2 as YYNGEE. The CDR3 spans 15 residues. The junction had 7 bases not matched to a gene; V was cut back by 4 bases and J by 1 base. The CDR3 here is CASSPQTGTNTEAFF. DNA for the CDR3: TGTGCCAGCAGCCCCCAGACAGGGACGAACACTGAAGCTTTCTTT.

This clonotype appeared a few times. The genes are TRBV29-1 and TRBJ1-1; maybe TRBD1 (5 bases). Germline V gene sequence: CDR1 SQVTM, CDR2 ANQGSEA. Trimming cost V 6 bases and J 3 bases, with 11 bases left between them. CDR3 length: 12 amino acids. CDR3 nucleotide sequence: TGCAGCGTCAGGGACGAGGACACTGAAGCTTTCTTT. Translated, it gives CSVRDEDTEAFF.

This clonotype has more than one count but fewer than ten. CDR3 in DNA: TGTGCCAGCAGCTGGGCTAGGGAGGAGACCCAGTACTTC. Its protein is CASSWAREETQYF. The chain links TRBV7-2 to TRBJ2-5; a possible D gene is TRBD2 (5 bases). Germline V gene sequence: CDR1 SGHTA, CDR2 FQGNSA. The CDR3 contains 13 residues. The germline V and J ends were trimmed by 4 bases and 5 bases, with 11 bases remaining between them.